The rows below give T cell receptor beta chains drawn from one sample of a study of cytomegalovirus exposure and HLA in healthy donors. Clones were sequenced by immunoSEQ multiplex PCR, and TCRdb holds only the in-frame ones, with some missing. The repertoire holds around 50,000 clones, with around three quarters as singletons. Sequences were obtained from PBMCs. The receptors originated from a man aged 25-40 years in good health and CMV-seropositive. Each CDR3 is given with its conserved first and last residue.

>15|TRBJ2-7|TRBV15
CATSEFDRGGYEQYF
>11|TRBJ1-2|TRBV27
CASSPGYGYTF
>10|.|TRBV2
CASQGYEQYF
>17|TRBJ2-3|TRBV27
CASSLFLRGGVTDTQYF
>15|TRBJ1-5|TRBV19
CASSMELTGYQPQHF
>15|TRBJ1-2|TRBV5-8
CASSLELGRPYGYTF
>14|TRBJ2-2|TRBV18
CASSGTPNTGELFF
>15|TRBJ2-5|TRBV7-7
CASSNSTGFQETQYF
>14|TRBJ2-7|TRBV6-1
CASSGTGTSYEQYF
>15|TRBJ2-7|TRBV11-2
CASSLEARVQYEQYF
>14|TRBJ1-2|TRBV7-3
CASSKRQAGVGYTF
>16|TRBJ1-5|TRBV7-8
CASSLSQGFGNQPQHF
>17|TRBJ1-5|TRBV6-4
CASSDCQGVDSNQPQHF
>14|TRBJ1-1|TRBV5-1
CARPEGVLNTEAFF
>12|TRBJ2-7|TRBV25-1
CASSELGYEQYF
>14|TRBJ2-1|TRBV11-3
CASSLDRGLGEQFF
>15|TRBJ1-4|TRBV29-1
CSVHAGGQVGEKLFF
>13|TRBJ1-5|TRBV4-1
CASSPVIDQPQHF
>14|TRBJ1-1|TRBV7-9
CASSLEGGLTEAFF
>14|TRBJ2-1|TRBV2
CASWEQGFGDEQFF
>13|TRBJ1-2|TRBV2
CASSDRGGDGYTF
>14|TRBJ1-3|TRBV19
CASNRAASGNTIYF
>15|TRBJ2-2|TRBV11-3
CASSPSQGNTGELFF
>15|TRBJ2-1|TRBV7-3
CASSPGTSGPLEQFF
>14|TRBJ2-7|TRBV28
CASSFPGQSYEQYF
>17|TRBJ1-1|TRBV21-1
CASSKRAREGKNTEAFF
>15|TRBJ1-5|TRBV5-6
CASSLGTASNQPQHF
>14|TRBJ1-2|TRBV4-1
CASSQDRTRAGYTF
>17|TRBJ2-1|TRBV9
CASSPRERTGGPTSQFF
>12|TRBJ2-7|TRBV6-1
CASSTGHYEQYF
>17|TRBJ2-7|TRBV4-1
CASSRSQAVRSSYEQYF
>12|TRBJ2-7|TRBV29-1
CSVGDSSYEQYF
>14|TRBJ2-7|TRBV19
CASTYGTGDYEQYF
>14|TRBJ1-1|TRBV5-1
CASSHGQGKTEAFF
>13|TRBJ2-4|TRBV19
CASSIPGWDIQYF
>14|TRBJ2-4|TRBV6-5
CASSYALRENIQYF
>12|TRBJ2-5|TRBV29-1
CSAGGYQETQYF
>12|TRBJ1-4|TRBV2
CASKGVSEKLFF
>13|TRBJ2-2|TRBV19
CASRQGFTGELFF
>18|TRBJ2-1|TRBV7-9
CASSPPRGASVASNEQFF
>15|TRBJ2-3|TRBV11-2
CASISLAGYTDTQYF
>14|TRBJ1-2|TRBV5-1
CASSLLPGDYGYTF
>15|TRBJ2-5|TRBV18
CASSPGLAGEETQYF
>14|.|TRBV5-1
CASSYSGGAHEQYF
>13|TRBJ1-3|TRBV5-1
CASTQGSGNTIYF
>15|TRBJ2-2|TRBV7-8
CASSLGQPNTGELFF
>12|TRBJ2-1|TRBV11-2
CASSLGGGEQFF
>15|TRBJ1-1|TRBV5-1
CASRRTGASNTEAFF
>17|TRBJ2-7|TRBV28
CASSLPPGLVRLGEQYF
>16|TRBJ1-5|TRBV19
CASRNVRQASNQPQHF
>15|TRBJ1-5|TRBV12-5
CASGPSDRANQPQHF
>17|TRBJ2-3|TRBV13
CASSIPLGGGAGDTQYF
>13|TRBJ2-1|TRBV29-1
CSVDGTHEYEQFF
>12|TRBJ2-5|TRBV18
CASSPRAETQYF
>13|TRBJ1-5|TRBV29-1
CSVEVDSNQPQHF
>17|TRBJ2-7|TRBV9
CASSDSPDRALGYEQYF
>12|TRBJ2-1|TRBV7-9
CASSGGYNEQFF
>15|TRBJ1-6|TRBV5-4
CASRLQGAGNSPLHF
>13|TRBJ2-3|TRBV25-1
CATGRAGGDTQYF